This T cell receptor (beta chain) is drawn from a study of lymphopenia after photon versus proton radiotherapy. General observations from the study: After lymphocyte nadir, photon-treated repertoires showed oligoclonal expansion, especially CD8+ Temra. Photon-treated patients lost naive T cells and TCR diversity; proton-treated stayed stable.

Method: immunoSEQ multiplex PCR; TCRdb's copy keeps in-frame clones and lacks some. The sample shows 50,000 to 60,000 clones, approximately 92% of them seen only once. This clone was counted once. Antigen specificity is unknown. The sequence came from a woman aged 40-49 years with cholangiocarcinoma. This material consisted of peripheral blood, taken from a patient treated with photon-based radiotherapy.

For the CDR3, the DNA is TGCGCCAGCAGCTTGGCCCCAGCGGGAACCTACGAGCAGTACTTC. It yields the protein CASSLAPAGTYEQYF. The chain links TRBV5-1 to TRBJ2-7; 7 nucleotides match TRBD2. Per the germline V gene, CDR1 is SGHRS and CDR2 is YFSETQ. This CDR3 comprises 15 residues. Losses at the gene ends were 0 bases for V and 2 bases for J; bases not matched to a gene: 5.